These 4 T cell receptor beta chains were all obtained from the same sample, sequenced in a study of yellow fever vaccine responses in identical twins. TCRdb recomputed calls from the RT-PCR reads with MiXCR, one row per CDR3 protein. The sample yields 30,000 to 40,000 distinct CDR3 sequences, less than 70% seen once. The sequences come from T cells from blood (PBMCs), unsorted or a sorted subset (not recorded which), collected before or after yellow fever vaccination (not recorded which). The source of these receptors is a woman younger than 30 who received the yellow fever vaccine.

This clonotype was observed a handful of times. The rearrangement links TRBV5-4 to TRBJ2-4, with D perhaps TRBD1 or TRBD2 (6 bases each). Trimming took 0 bases from V and 8 from J, leaving 15 bases between them. CDR3 size: 15 residues. Germline V gene sequence: CDR1 SGHNT, CDR2 YYREEE (reference sequence). The CDR3 coding sequence is TGTGCCAGCAGCTTGGCGGGAGAGGGGGAGGACATTCAGTACTTC. Translation gives CASSLAGEGEDIQYF.

The rearrangement uses TRBV11-3 and TRBJ2-7; D is unclear. Trimming stripped 0 bases from V and 0 bases from J, with 9 bases between. Germline lookup yields CDR1 SGHNT and CDR2 YENEEA. The CDR3 has 15 residues. This CDR3 is CASSLDHGFSYEQYF. CDR3 coding DNA: TGTGCCAGCAGCTTAGATCACGGATTCTCCTACGAGCAGTACTTC.

This chain uses TRBV12-3 or TRBV12-4 with TRBJ2-6, with TRBD1 matching 8 bases. V was pared by 7 bases and J by 2 bases, with 10 bases of the junction left unmatched. This CDR3 is 17 amino acids long. The CDR3 coding sequence is TGTGCCAGCACCATTACAGGGGGAGCGGCTGGGGCCAACGTCCTGACTTTC. As protein: CASTITGGAAGANVLTF.

V usage is TRBV6-5 and J usage is TRBJ1-1; tentatively, D is TRBD1 (6 bases). CDR1 is MNHEY, CDR2 SVGAGI, per germline. The CDR3 length is 14 residues. V lost 0 bases to trimming and J lost 5 bases, with 10 bases between them. CDR3 nucleotide sequence: TGTGCCAGCAGTTACTCACAGGGTAAGACTGAAGCTTTCTTT. Its translation: CASSYSQGKTEAFF.